This T cell receptor beta chain was sequenced for a study of glioma-infiltrating T cells. Study conclusions and caveats: Non-neoplastic patients had below-expected tissue-blood divergence, while all gliomas exceeded expectation.

The CDR3 sequence is 13 residues long. Germline assignment: CDR1 KGHSH and CDR2 LQKENI. Comments on this clonotype: What it binds is unknown. At one of its ends the junction is not consistent with the germline gene, which may arise from a read error.

Amplification of TCR alpha and beta CDR3 regions from RNA used iRepertoire nested multiplex PCR. Each CDR3 protein is one row after TCRdb ran MiXCR on the multiplex PCR reads. This table holds 300,000 to 400,000 distinct CDR3 sequences, around 38% found once. This sequence joins TRBV18 and TRBJ1-5; 7 nucleotides align to TRBD1. The sequencing sample was made of glioma tissue, nonneoplastic brain tissue, or PBMCs (not recorded which). The sequence was collected from a human donor with low-grade glioma or glioblastoma, undergoing nonglioma brain surgery, or in good health (not recorded which). The chain's CDR3 is CASALTGPGPKHF. In DNA, the CDR3 is TGTGCCAGCGCTTTGACAGGGCCGGGGCCCAAGCATTTT.